One and the same sample provided the 26 T cell receptor beta chains below, sequenced in a study of T cells after posttransplantation cyclophosphamide. Method: immunoSEQ multiplex PCR; TCRdb's copy keeps in-frame clones and lacks some. The table has over 20,000 clones, about 86% seen once. Control samples came 1 year after myeloablative marrow transplants with methotrexate plus calcineurin inhibitor. The input for sequencing was PBMCs, taken 362 days after allogeneic stem cell transplant with calcineurin inhibitor and methotrexate. Source of these receptors: a female patient aged 25-39 years who received an allogeneic stem cell transplant from an unrelated donor, was CMV-positive, and had acute and chronic GVHD. Some T cells may be the graft donor's.

The rearrangement links TRBV11-3 to TRBJ2-5; tentatively, D is TRBD2 (6 bases). Germline assignment: CDR1 SGHNT and CDR2 YENEEA. V gave up 5 bases and J gave up 4 bases, with 14 bases separating them. The CDR3 spans 14 residues. The CDR3 region is CASSREGRGETQYF. Written as DNA, the CDR3 is TGTGCCAGCAGCCGAGAAGGGCGGGGAGAGACCCAGTACTTC.

The chain employs TRBV2 and TRBJ1-2, with no clear D. With 4 bases removed from V and 5 bases from J, the gap between germline ends came to 11 bases. The CDR3 has 13 amino acids. The germline V gene has CDR1 SNHLY and CDR2 FYNNEI. The CDR3 is CASSGIQAYGYTF. CDR3 in DNA: TGTGCCAGCAGTGGAATCCAGGCGTATGGCTACACCTTC.

The chain combines TRBV5-1 with TRBJ2-3, with a weak D call TRBD2 (6 bases). Looked up from germline, CDR1 is SGHRS and CDR2 is YFSETQ. The CDR3 totals 15 residues. V lost 1 base to trimming and J lost 1 base, with 10 bases between them. The CDR3, as DNA: TGCGCCAGCAGCTTGTGGATAGCGGGCACAGATACGCAGTATTTT. Residues: CASSLWIAGTDTQYF.

The V gene is TRBV7-3, the J gene TRBJ2-1, with D maybe TRBD1 (6 bases). The length of the CDR3 is 13 residues. The germline gives CDR1 SGHTA, CDR2 FQGTGA. V dropped 5 bases and J dropped 4 bases, with 9 bases sitting between them. The CDR3 protein is CASSPDRYNEQFF. The CDR3 DNA reads as TGTGCCAGCAGCCCGGACAGATACAATGAGCAGTTCTTC.

The chain carries TRBV7-9 and TRBJ1-6; no reliable D call. The germline gives CDR1 SEHNR, CDR2 FQNEAQ (reference sequence). The length of the CDR3 is 14 residues. Trimming stripped 0 bases from V and 9 bases from J, with 9 bases between. The CDR3 coding sequence is TGTGCCAGCAGCTTAGCAGTGGCCGTTTCACCCCTCCACTTT. Protein product: CASSLAVAVSPLHF.

The rearrangement uses TRBV5-1 and TRBJ2-2, with TRBD2 matching 8 bases. The V and J ends lost 1 base and 5 bases, in that order; junction bases with no gene match: 7. This CDR3 is 16 amino acids long. Germline V gene sequence: CDR1 SGHRS, CDR2 YFSETQ. The CDR3 sequence: CASSLWVAGSTGELFF. CDR3 nucleotides: TGCGCCAGCAGCTTGTGGGTAGCGGGATCGACCGGGGAGCTGTTTTTT.

The V and J genes are TRBV6-1 and TRBJ1-1, with 9 bases lining up with TRBD1. J lost 5 bases, V lost 4 bases, and 8 bases had no gene match. This CDR3 has 15 amino acids. CDR1 and CDR2 (germline): MNHNS, SASEGT. Here the CDR3 DNA reads TGTGCCAGCAGTGCTACAGGGGGCGCGAGGACTGAAGCTTTCTTT. Encoded protein: CASSATGGARTEAFF.

This chain joins TRBV30 and TRBJ2-5; 7 positions match TRBD1. CDR1 and CDR2 (germline): GTSNPN, SVGIG (reference sequence). The trim removed 4 bases at V and 3 bases at J, leaving 14 bases unmatched. The CDR3 consists of 16 residues. In DNA, the CDR3 is TGTGCCTGGACTCTCCGGGGCAGGGGGAGAGAAGAGACCCAGTACTTC. Translating it yields CAWTLRGRGREETQYF.

The chain couples TRBV18 to TRBJ1-3; 8 nucleotides agree with TRBD1. The CDR3 loop spans 14 amino acids. Per the germline V gene, CDR1 is KGHSH and CDR2 is LQKENI. V trimming: 5 bases; J trimming: 6 bases; junction bases outside the gene matches: 6. The CDR3 protein is CASSTGQGPNTIYF. For the CDR3, the DNA is TGTGCCAGCTCAACAGGACAGGGACCAAACACCATATATTTT.

The gene calls are TRBV7-8 and TRBJ2-5; TRBD2 aligns across 8 bases. Germline V gene data show CDR1 as SGHVS and CDR2 as FQNEAQ. The CDR3 has 14 amino acids. With 5 bases clipped from V and 4 bases from J, the junction kept 6 bases outside the gene matches. The CDR3 reads CASSAGGVVETQYF. DNA for the CDR3: TGTGCCAGCAGCGCCGGGGGGGTGGTAGAGACCCAGTACTTC.

The chain employs TRBV7-9 and TRBJ1-2; weak D call: TRBD1 (6 bases). Trimming pared 3 bases from V and 5 bases from J, leaving 10 bases between. The germline gives CDR1 SEHNR, CDR2 FQNEAQ (reference sequence). The CDR3 runs to 13 residues. CDR3 region: CASSFPGEYGYTF. The CDR3 coding sequence is TGTGCCAGCAGCTTCCCAGGGGAGTATGGCTACACCTTC.

This clone was seen just once. The chain combines TRBV6-5 with TRBJ2-6, with TRBD2 as a possible D gene (6 bases). CDR1 and CDR2 (germline): MNHEY, SVGAGI. Trimming shortened V by 2 bases and J by 1 base, and 9 bases separated the two germline ends. The CDR3 runs to 16 residues. The CDR3 nucleotides read TGTGCCAGCAGTTACGACGGAGGGTCTGGGGCCAACGTCCTGACTTTC. Encoded protein: CASSYDGGSGANVLTF.

V usage is TRBV25-1 and J usage is TRBJ2-7; D may be TRBD1 (5 bases). Trimming pared 0 bases from V and 2 bases from J, leaving 17 bases between. Germline CDR1 and CDR2: MGHDK and SYGVNS. The CDR3 runs to 17 residues. CDR3 DNA: TGTGCCAGCAGTGAATATTTGGGGCAGGGTGCGCCCTACGAGCAGTACTTC. Protein sequence: CASSEYLGQGAPYEQYF.

The gene calls are TRBV9 and TRBJ2-5; a possible D gene is TRBD1 (6 bases). Gene TRBJ2-7 matches the end of the DNA better, so the J call may be wrong. The CDR3 has 15 amino acids. The V gene's germline CDR1 is SGDLS and CDR2 YYNGEE. In nucleotides, the CDR3 is TGTGCCAGCAGCGCCACCGGGACAAGCTCCTACGAGCAGTACTTC. It translates to CASSATGTSSYEQYF.

This clone was seen just once. CDR3 region: CASSPTGTSGKGEQFF. CDR3 nucleotide sequence: TGTGCCAGCAGCCCGACCGGGACTAGCGGGAAGGGTGAGCAGTTCTTC. The chain has TRBV7-3 and TRBJ2-1; 13 bases align to TRBD2. Germline CDR1 and CDR2: SGHTA and FQGTGA. CDR3 size: 16 residues. V lost 5 bases, J lost 9 bases, and 10 bases stayed unmatched.

V gene TRBV7-9 combines with J gene TRBJ1-1; unclear D gene. Germline V gives CDR1 SEHNR, CDR2 FQNEAQ (reference sequence). The CDR3 covers 13 residues. Between the trimmed V and J ends, which lost 3 bases and 1 base, there was a span of 6 bases. The CDR3 DNA reads TGTGCCAGCAGCTTTTCAGGGAACACTGAAGCTTTCTTT. It translates to CASSFSGNTEAFF.

This chain uses TRBV6-1 with TRBJ2-5, with D hard to call. CDR3 size: 12 residues. Trimming cost V 2 bases and J 8 bases, with 9 bases left between them. CDR1 and CDR2 (germline): MNHNS, SASEGT. The CDR3 sequence: CASSEQIRTQYF. CDR3 DNA sequence: TGTGCCAGCAGTGAACAGATCCGCACCCAGTACTTC.

The chain links TRBV6-5 to TRBJ1-4; no firm D call. With 5 bases removed from V and 2 bases from J, the gap between germline ends came to 12 bases. CDR1 and CDR2 (germline): MNHEY, SVGAGI. The CDR3 totals 15 residues. The CDR3 sequence: CASSQMGGTNEKLFF. Here the CDR3 DNA reads TGTGCCAGCAGTCAAATGGGAGGTACTAATGAAAAACTGTTTTTT.

The table lists this clone with a few counts. The chain recombines TRBV27 with TRBJ1-6; TRBD1 agrees at 7 bases. J was trimmed by 6 bases and V by 9 bases; bases with no gene match: 5. From germline, CDR1 is MNHEY and CDR2 SMNVEV (reference sequence). The CDR3 contains 13 residues. The CDR3 nucleotides read TGTGCCAGTTTGGGACAGACTAATTCACCCCTCCACTTT. It codes for CASLGQTNSPLHF.

The CDR3 spells CASSLGLAGVDTQYF. The CDR3 DNA reads as TGTGCCAGCAGCCTCGGACTAGCGGGAGTAGATACGCAGTATTTT. This chain connects TRBV7-2 to TRBJ2-3, with 13 bases matching TRBD2. The V gene's germline CDR1 is SGHTA and CDR2 FQGNSA. Losses at the gene ends were 5 bases for V and 5 bases for J; bases not matched to a gene: 4. The CDR3 extends over 15 amino acids.

The V call is TRBV18, the J call TRBJ2-7; 9 bases agree with TRBD1. V lost 2 bases and J lost 2; bases outside the gene matches: 4. This CDR3 region has 15 residues. Germline V gene sequence: CDR1 KGHSH, CDR2 LQKENI. CDR3 residues: CASSPWGTGTYEQYF. CDR3 DNA: TGTGCCAGCTCACCATGGGGGACAGGGACCTACGAGCAGTACTTC. The full variable domain, in which reference TRBV18 and TRBJ2-7 provide the parts outside the CDR3, is NAGVMQNPRHLVRRRGQEARLRCSPMKGHSHVYWYRQLPEEGLKFMVYLQKENIIDESGMPKERFSAEFPKEGPSILRIQQVVRGDSAAYFCASSPWGTGTYEQYFGPGTRLTVT.

The chain combines TRBV13 with TRBJ1-1, with D possibly being TRBD1 (6 bases). V was pared by 0 bases and J by 8 bases, with 13 bases between. Germline CDR1 is PRHDT and CDR2 is FYEKMQ (reference sequence). The CDR3 loop spans 14 amino acids. This CDR3 reads CASSLGLRGSEAFF. The CDR3 bases are TGTGCCAGCAGCTTAGGTCTTAGGGGGTCCGAAGCTTTCTTT. The whole variable domain, remainder taken from reference TRBV13 and TRBJ1-1, is AAGVIQSPRHLIKEKRETATLKCYPIPRHDTVYWYQQGPGQDPQFLISFYEKMQSDKGSIPDRFSAQQFSDYHSELNMSSLELGDSALYFCASSLGLRGSEAFFGQGTRLTVV.

This clone was seen only a few times. The J gene is TRBJ1-5, the V gene TRBV19; the match to TRBD1 covers 8 bases. CDR1 is LNHDA, CDR2 SQIVND, per germline (reference sequence). The V and J ends lost 6 bases and 4 bases, in that order; junction bases with no gene match: 8. The CDR3 is made up of 15 amino acids. The CDR3 DNA sequence: TGTGCCAGTAGGAACGGGGACAGGATTAATCAGCCCCAGCATTTT. It specifies CASRNGDRINQPQHF.

CDR3: CAVQTSGSLEQYF. As DNA, the CDR3 is TGTGCCGTACAGACTAGCGGGAGTCTCGAGCAGTACTTC. V and J are TRBV6-5 and TRBJ2-7; 12 nucleotides line up with TRBD2. Germline V CDR1 and CDR2: MNHEY, SVGAGI. J gave up 6 bases and V 11 bases, and 8 bases lay outside the gene matches. The CDR3 sequence is 13 residues long.

This chain links TRBV7-9 with TRBJ2-3; D not certain. V was cut by 0 bases and J by 5 bases, with 3 bases left in between. This CDR3 is 12 amino acids long. Germline-derived CDR1 and CDR2 are SEHNR and FQNEAQ (reference sequence). The CDR3 loop reads CASSLALDTQYF. The CDR3, as DNA: TGTGCCAGCAGCTTAGCCCTAGATACGCAGTATTTT.

V is TRBV7-2 and J is TRBJ2-5; D perhaps matches TRBD1 (5 bases). CDR1 and CDR2 (germline): SGHTA, FQGNSA. The CDR3 length is 14 residues. V gave up 2 bases and J gave up 4 bases, with 11 bases separating them. The CDR3 region is CASSLIDSPETQYF. CDR3 DNA sequence: TGTGCCAGCAGCTTAATTGACAGCCCAGAGACCCAGTACTTC.